This T cell receptor beta chain was documented in a study of Graves' ophthalmopathy and Graves' hyperthyroidism. Study-level background: At the time of initial diagnosis and before any treatment, peripheral blood was collected.

The diagnostic workup employed clinical symptoms, serum thyroxine, TRAb, thyroid ultrasound and orbital computed tomography. PBMCs were isolated by Ficoll-Paque density gradient centrifugation, using roughly 10 ml of fresh peripheral blood as the starting material. Germline V gives CDR1 SQVTM, CDR2 ANQGSEA. The V gene lost 4 bases and the J gene lost 3 bases, with 24 bases spanning the gap. The CDR3 spans 18 residues. Remarks on this clonotype: Antigen specificity is unknown.

Broader study findings: The study's model predicted ophthalmopathy progression at about 68% sensitivity and around 75% specificity.

For repertoire sequencing, the TCR beta CDR3 regions were amplified from RNA transcripts. HTBI-primed RT-PCR formed the first round, and a multiplex PCR formed the second. TCRdb fed the multiplex PCR reads into MiXCR, producing one record per CDR3 protein. The sample gives hundreds of thousands of distinct CDR3 sequences, about 40% of which show up once; 3% to 4% is in the top ten. This chain links TRBV29-1 with TRBJ2-2; the D gene is possibly TRBD2 (6 bases). Sequenced input: peripheral blood. The sequence was obtained from an adult man with Graves' ophthalmopathy. CDR3 sequence: CSVGYRQAAGGDTGELFF. The DNA of the CDR3 is TGCAGCGTTGGGTATCGTCAGGCCGCCGGCGGGGACACCGGGGAGCTGTTTTTT.